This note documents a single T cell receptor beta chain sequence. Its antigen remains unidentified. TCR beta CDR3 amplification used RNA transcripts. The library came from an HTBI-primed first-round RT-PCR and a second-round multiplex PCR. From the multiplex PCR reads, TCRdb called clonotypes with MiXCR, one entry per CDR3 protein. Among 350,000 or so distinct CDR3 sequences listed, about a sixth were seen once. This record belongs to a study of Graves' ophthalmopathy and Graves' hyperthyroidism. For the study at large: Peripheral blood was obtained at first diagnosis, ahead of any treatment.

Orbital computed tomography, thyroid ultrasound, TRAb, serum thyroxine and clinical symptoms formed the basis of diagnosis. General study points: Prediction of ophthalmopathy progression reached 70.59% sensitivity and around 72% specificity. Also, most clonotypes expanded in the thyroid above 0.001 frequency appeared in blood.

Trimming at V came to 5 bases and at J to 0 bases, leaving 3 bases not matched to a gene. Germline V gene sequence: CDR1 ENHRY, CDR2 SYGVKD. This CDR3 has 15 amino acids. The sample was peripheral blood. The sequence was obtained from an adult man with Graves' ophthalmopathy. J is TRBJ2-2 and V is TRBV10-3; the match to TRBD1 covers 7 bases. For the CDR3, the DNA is TGTGCCATCAGTCGGACAGGCACGAACACCGGGGAGCTGTTTTTT. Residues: CAISRTGTNTGELFF.